At least ten counts were recorded for the clone carrying this TCR beta chain. Its antigen is not known. The same CDR3 also results from other DNA sequences found in this sample. The entry originates in a study of beta chain features in type 1 diabetes. Whole-study findings and limits: All four CD4+ subsets of Type 1 diabetes patients contained TCRB CDR3s that were moderately but significantly shorter.

The investigators reverse transcribed all of the isolated RNA, so they sequenced expressed TCRB transcripts. Samples of naive, central memory and regulatory T cells yielded a mean of around 3.4 million reads. The assay was immunoSEQ multiplex PCR, and TCRdb's table has in-frame clones only and misses some. Of about 180,000 clones listed, roughly 7.1% are singletons. Based on CD45RO/CCR7/CD25/CD127/CD95/CD27, CD4+ regulatory, stem cell-like memory, naive and central memory cells were sorted. There are 13 residues in the CDR3. Germline assignment: CDR1 SGHTA and CDR2 FQGNSA. V shed 1 base and J shed 6 bases, with 8 bases lying between them.

V gene TRBV7-2 combines with J gene TRBJ2-3; D might be TRBD2 (6 bases). The sequencing sample was made of central memory CD4+ T cells from blood. The receptor's source is a woman aged 40-49 years with type 1 diabetes. In DNA form, the CDR3 reads TGTGCCAGCAGCTTAGGCGGGGCCGATACGCAGTATTTT. Its protein product is CASSLGGADTQYF. The full variable domain, rest sourced from reference TRBV7-2 and TRBJ2-3, is GAGVSQSPSNKVTEKGKDVELRCDPISGHTALYWYRQSLGQGLEFLIYFQGNSAPDKSGLPSDRFSAERTGGSVSTLTIQRTQQEDSAVYLCASSLGGADTQYFGPGTRLTVL.